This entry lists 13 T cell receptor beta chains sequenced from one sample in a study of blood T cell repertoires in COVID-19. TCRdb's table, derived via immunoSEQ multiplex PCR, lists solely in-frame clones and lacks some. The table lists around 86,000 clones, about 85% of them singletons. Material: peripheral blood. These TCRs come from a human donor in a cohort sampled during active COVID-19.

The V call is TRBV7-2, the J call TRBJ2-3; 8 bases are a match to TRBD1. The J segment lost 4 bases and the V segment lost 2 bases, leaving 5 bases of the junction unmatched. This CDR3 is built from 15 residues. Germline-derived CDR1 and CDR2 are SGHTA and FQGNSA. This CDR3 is CASSLRAGGSDTQYF. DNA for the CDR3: TGTGCCAGCAGCTTAAGGGCAGGGGGCTCAGATACGCAGTATTTT. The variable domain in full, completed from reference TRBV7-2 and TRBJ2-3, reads GAGVSQSPSNKVTEKGKDVELRCDPISGHTALYWYRQSLGQGLEFLIYFQGNSAPDKSGLPSDRFSAERTGGSVSTLTIQRTQQEDSAVYLCASSLRAGGSDTQYFGPGTRLTVL.

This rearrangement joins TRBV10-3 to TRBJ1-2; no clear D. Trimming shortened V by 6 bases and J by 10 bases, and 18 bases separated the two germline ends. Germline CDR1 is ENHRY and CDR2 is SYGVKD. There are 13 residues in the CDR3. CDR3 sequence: CAIRLDGIPVYTF. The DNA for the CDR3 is TGTGCCATCAGACTAGACGGGATTCCGGTCTACACCTTC.

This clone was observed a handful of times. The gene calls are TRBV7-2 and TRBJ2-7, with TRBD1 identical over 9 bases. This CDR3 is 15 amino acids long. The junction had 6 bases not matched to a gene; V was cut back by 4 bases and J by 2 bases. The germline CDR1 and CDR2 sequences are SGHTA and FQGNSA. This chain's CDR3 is CASSSTGGSAYEQYF. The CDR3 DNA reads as TGTGCCAGCAGCTCGACAGGGGGTTCAGCCTACGAGCAGTACTTC.

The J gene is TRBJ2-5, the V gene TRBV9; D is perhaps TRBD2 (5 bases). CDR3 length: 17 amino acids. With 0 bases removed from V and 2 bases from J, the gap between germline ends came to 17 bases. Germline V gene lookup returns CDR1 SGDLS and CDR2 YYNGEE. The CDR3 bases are TGTGCCAGCAGCGTAGGGGATGTAGCGTTAGTTCAAGAGACCCAGTACTTC. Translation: CASSVGDVALVQETQYF. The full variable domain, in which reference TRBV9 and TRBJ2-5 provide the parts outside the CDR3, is DSGVTQTPKHLITATGQRVTLRCSPRSGDLSVYWYQQSLDQGLQFLIQYYNGEERAKGNILERFSAQQFPDLHSELNLSSLELGDSALYFCASSVGDVALVQETQYFGPGTRLLVL.

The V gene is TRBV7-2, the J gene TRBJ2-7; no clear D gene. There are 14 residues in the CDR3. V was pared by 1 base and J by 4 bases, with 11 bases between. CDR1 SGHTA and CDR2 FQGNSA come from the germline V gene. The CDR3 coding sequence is TGTGCCAGCAGCTTAGAGGCGGCATTTTACGAGCAGTACTTC. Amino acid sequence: CASSLEAAFYEQYF. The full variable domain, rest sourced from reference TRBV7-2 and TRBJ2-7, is GAGVSQSPSNKVTEKGKDVELRCDPISGHTALYWYRQSLGQGLEFLIYFQGNSAPDKSGLPSDRFSAERTGGSVSTLTIQRTQQEDSAVYLCASSLEAAFYEQYFGPGTRLTVT.

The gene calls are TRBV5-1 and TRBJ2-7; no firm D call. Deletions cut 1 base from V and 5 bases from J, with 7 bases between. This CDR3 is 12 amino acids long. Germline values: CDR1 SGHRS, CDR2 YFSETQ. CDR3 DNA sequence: TGCGCCAGCAGCTTGACAGCCCACGAGCAGTACTTC. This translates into CASSLTAHEQYF.

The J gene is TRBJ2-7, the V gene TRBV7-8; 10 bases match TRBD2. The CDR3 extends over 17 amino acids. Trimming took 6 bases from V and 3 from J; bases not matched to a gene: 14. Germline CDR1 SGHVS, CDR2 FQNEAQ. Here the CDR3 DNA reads TGTGCCAGCAGTTACGTACCTAGCGGGAGAGGAGTCTACGAGCAGTACTTC. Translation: CASSYVPSGRGVYEQYF.

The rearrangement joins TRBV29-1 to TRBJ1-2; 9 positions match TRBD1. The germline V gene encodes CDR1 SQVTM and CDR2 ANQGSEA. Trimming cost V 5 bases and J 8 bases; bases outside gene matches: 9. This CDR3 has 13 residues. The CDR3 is CSVPGQGRGGYTF. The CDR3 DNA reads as TGCAGCGTTCCCGGACAGGGGCGAGGCGGCTACACCTTC. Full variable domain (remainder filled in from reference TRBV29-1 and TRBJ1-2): SAVISQKPSRDICQRGTSLTIQCQVDSQVTMMFWYRQQPGQSLTLIATANQGSEATYESGFVIDKFPISRPNLTFSTLTVSNMSPEDSSIYLCSVPGQGRGGYTFGSGTRLTVV.

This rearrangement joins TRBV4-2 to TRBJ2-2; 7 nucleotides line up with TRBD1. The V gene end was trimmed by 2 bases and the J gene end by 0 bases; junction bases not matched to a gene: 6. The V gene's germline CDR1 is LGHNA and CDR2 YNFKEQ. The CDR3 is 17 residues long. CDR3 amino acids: CASSQSYGTANTGELFF. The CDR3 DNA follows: TGTGCCAGCAGCCAAAGTTACGGGACAGCGAACACCGGGGAGCTGTTTTTT.

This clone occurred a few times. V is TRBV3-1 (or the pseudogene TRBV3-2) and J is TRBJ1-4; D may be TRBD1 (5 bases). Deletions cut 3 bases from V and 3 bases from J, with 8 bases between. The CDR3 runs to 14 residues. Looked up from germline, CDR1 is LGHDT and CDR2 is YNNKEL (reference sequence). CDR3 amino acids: CASSHGGANEKLFF. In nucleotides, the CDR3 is TGTGCCAGCAGCCACGGGGGAGCTAATGAAAAACTGTTTTTT.

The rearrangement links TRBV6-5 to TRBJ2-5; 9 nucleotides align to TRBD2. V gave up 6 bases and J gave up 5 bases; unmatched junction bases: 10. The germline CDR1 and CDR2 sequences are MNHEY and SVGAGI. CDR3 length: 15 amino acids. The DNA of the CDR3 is TGTGCCAGCAGCCCGATACTAGCGGGCCCTGAGACCCAGTACTTC. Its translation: CASSPILAGPETQYF.

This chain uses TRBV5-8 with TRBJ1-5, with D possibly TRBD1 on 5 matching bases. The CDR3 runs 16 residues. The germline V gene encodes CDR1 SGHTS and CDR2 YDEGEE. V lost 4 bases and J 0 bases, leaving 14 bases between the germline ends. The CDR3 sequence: CASSPFRGVSNQPQHF. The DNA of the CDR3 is TGTGCCAGCAGCCCCTTCCGGGGGGTTAGCAATCAGCCCCAGCATTTT.

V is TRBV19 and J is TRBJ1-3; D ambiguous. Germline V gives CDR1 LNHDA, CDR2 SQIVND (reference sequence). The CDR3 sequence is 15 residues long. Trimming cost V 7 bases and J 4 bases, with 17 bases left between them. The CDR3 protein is CASTPREGFGNTIYF. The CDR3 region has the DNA TGTGCCAGTACGCCTCGAGAGGGATTCGGAAACACCATATATTTT.